Shown below are 2 T cell receptor beta chains from a single sample sequenced in a study of OX40 agonist ivuxolimab in advanced cancers. Sequencing was performed with immunoSEQ multiplex PCR; in TCRdb, only in-frame clones are kept and a portion is missing. Here the sample spans roughly 26,000 clones, around three quarters being singletons. The sample consisted of CD4+ or CD8+ T cells sorted from blood, taken in a trial of the OX40 agonist ivuxolimab. Every receptor here comes from an adult with an advanced solid tumor such as melanoma, head and neck, liver or kidney cancer.

This clone came up once. The chain couples TRBV6-1 to TRBJ1-5, with 9 bases that match TRBD1. CDR1 is MNHNS, CDR2 SASEGT, per germline. J lost 7 bases, V lost 1 base, and 2 bases had no gene match. There are 14 residues in the CDR3. CDR3 in amino acids: CASSEVTGGQPQHF. The CDR3 DNA reads TGTGCCAGCAGTGAAGTTACAGGGGGCCAGCCCCAGCATTTT.

The chain uses TRBV7-2 and TRBJ1-1; TRBD1 might be the D (5 bases). There are 13 residues in the CDR3. Germline CDR1 reads SGHTA; CDR2 reads FQGNSA. Deletions cut 5 bases from V and 6 bases from J, with 13 bases between. The CDR3 spells CASSIQRGPEAFF. The CDR3 DNA follows: TGTGCCAGCAGCATCCAGAGGGGTCCTGAAGCTTTCTTT.